Sequencing of this T cell receptor (beta chain) was carried out in a study of blood T cells in healthy people across ages. CDR1 is LNHNV and CDR2 is YYDKDF in the germline V gene (reference sequence). This CDR3 spans 17 amino acids. With a J-beta primer mix and a sample-barcoded 5' primer, a second PCR ran 7 to 11 cycles. TCRdb passed the 5' RACE reads through MiXCR, listing each CDR3 protein once. The repertoire holds roughly 900,000 distinct CDR3 sequences, with more than 25% as singletons. The sample comprised blood. This clonotype was sampled from a woman older than 75 in good health. This chain connects TRBV15 to TRBJ2-1; TRBD2 aligns across 10 bases. The DNA end is more similar to TRBJ2-7, so the J call may be wrong. CDR3 amino acids: CATSSRRAGGSYNEQYF. The CDR3 DNA follows: TGTGCCACCAGCTCTCGACGAGCGGGGGGGTCATACAATGAGCAGTACTTC.